This TCR beta chain was sequenced in a study of CD8 T cells in ankylosing spondylitis. For TCR beta, libraries came from quantitative 5'-RACE with molecular barcodes. One entry per CDR3 protein, called by TCRdb with MiXCR from the 5' RACE reads. The profile covers hundreds of thousands of distinct CDR3 sequences, with 26% appearing a single time and 0.89% taken by the ten largest. This CDR3 contains 14 residues. In germline, CDR1 is SGHDT, CDR2 YYEEEE. Between the trimmed V and J ends, which lost 4 bases and 4 bases, there was a span of 12 bases. Study-wide results and caveats: Those disease-linked clones were CD8+; they were also relatively rare in peripheral blood. Reportedly, matched ankylosing spondylitis synovial fluid was significantly enriched for disease-linked clones. Ankylosing spondylitis blood appeared to be characterized by a TCR beta motif of several highly homologous variants.

Points on this clonotype: Its antigen remains unidentified.

This sequence joins TRBV5-6 and TRBJ1-5, with D hard to call. Sequenced sample: blood, either unsorted or a sorted T cell fraction (not recorded which). The TCR was taken from a male donor with ankylosing spondylitis. CDR3 protein: CASSPGYANQPQHF. The CDR3 DNA follows: TGTGCCAGCAGCCCTGGGTACGCTAATCAGCCCCAGCATTTT.